This T cell receptor (beta chain) originates from a study of Ad26.COV2.S vaccination and SARS-CoV-2 variants. Study details: Donor joined the COV1001 Ad26.COV2.S trial arm. Administration of Ad26.COV2.S was intramuscular, either once or twice 56 days apart.

The CDR3 loop spans 12 amino acids. The V segment lost 8 bases and the J segment 6 bases; nucleotides outside the gene matches: 2. The treatment is: roughly 20 received Ad26.COV2.S at low or high dose, single or two shots; 5 received placebo; per-sample allocation not given. Day 63 after the first vaccine or placebo injection was the time point for sampling. Profiled with immunoSEQ multiplex PCR; TCRdb holds only in-frame clones, not every one. The sample has more than 300,000 clones; around four fifths are singletons. The chain has TRBV12-3 or TRBV12-4 and TRBJ1-2, with 11 bases aligning to TRBD1. The source material was peripheral blood, sampled in a trial of Ad26.COV2.S vaccine versus placebo. This sequence was found in a person aged 18-60 years who received the Ad26.COV2.S COVID-19 vaccine or a placebo. The CDR3 sequence: CASGQGAHGYTF. CDR3 nucleotide sequence: TGTGCCAGCGGACAGGGGGCCCATGGCTACACCTTC.